These 32 T cell receptor beta chains share one sample of origin, sequenced in a study of T cell changes during pregnancy in multiple sclerosis. Using immunoSEQ multiplex PCR, the repertoire was profiled, and TCRdb retains in-frame clones only, with some absent. The table lists 55,000 to 85,000 clones, around 90% of them singletons. This material consisted of peripheral blood, taken after pregnancy. These receptors all come from a female donor with multiple sclerosis, enrolled in a pregnancy study.

The gene calls are TRBV5-1 and TRBJ2-7; 9 bases map to TRBD1. V shed 5 bases and J 4 bases; nucleotides not matched to a gene: 10. CDR1 is SGHRS, CDR2 YFSETQ, per germline. This CDR3 region has 15 residues. Here the CDR3 reads CASRLMGTGIYEQYF. CDR3 DNA sequence: TGCGCCAGCAGATTGATGGGGACAGGGATTTACGAGCAGTACTTC.

The chain recombines TRBV7-2 with TRBJ2-7, with D unresolved. The germline V gene has CDR1 SGHTA and CDR2 FQGNSA. Trimming shortened V by 1 base and J by 3 bases, and 7 bases separated the two germline ends. The CDR3 consists of 13 residues. CDR3 DNA: TGTGCCAGCAGCTTAGGGTACAACTACGAGCAGTACTTC. As protein: CASSLGYNYEQYF. The full variable domain, its missing parts supplied by reference TRBV7-2 and TRBJ2-7, is GAGVSQSPSNKVTEKGKDVELRCDPISGHTALYWYRQSLGQGLEFLIYFQGNSAPDKSGLPSDRFSAERTGGSVSTLTIQRTQQEDSAVYLCASSLGYNYEQYFGPGTRLTVT.

V and J are TRBV7-3 and TRBJ2-1, with TRBD2 matching 7 bases. V was clipped by 1 base and J by 6 bases; unmatched bases: 15. CDR1 and CDR2 (germline): SGHTA, FQGTGA. This CDR3 region has 18 residues. The CDR3 loop reads CASSLRWGGGSGGNEQFF. The CDR3 coding sequence is TGTGCCAGCAGCTTAAGATGGGGCGGCGGGAGCGGTGGCAATGAGCAGTTCTTC.

The chain joins TRBV18 to TRBJ2-5, with D possibly being TRBD1 (6 bases). The CDR3 runs 14 residues. Looked up from germline, CDR1 is KGHSH and CDR2 is LQKENI. Between the trimmed V and J ends, which lost 8 bases and 2 bases, there was a span of 15 bases. The CDR3 DNA is TGTGCCAGCGTCCGGGACACCATTCAAGAGACCCAGTACTTC. Its protein product is CASVRDTIQETQYF.

The chain employs TRBV4-1 and TRBJ2-1; TRBD2 agrees at 8 bases. The V gene end was trimmed by 2 bases and the J gene end by 7 bases; junction bases not matched to a gene: 13. Per germline, CDR1 MGHRA and CDR2 YSYEKL. The CDR3 spans 17 residues. The CDR3 region is CASSQQGASGSENEQFF. CDR3 bases: TGCGCCAGCAGCCAACAAGGAGCGAGCGGGAGTGAGAATGAGCAGTTCTTC.

The chain joins TRBV7-9 to TRBJ2-3; TRBD1 might be the D (6 bases). This CDR3 is built from 16 residues. V lost 0 bases and J 6 bases, leaving 16 bases between the germline ends. CDR1 is SEHNR, CDR2 FQNEAQ, per germline (reference sequence). The CDR3 loop reads CASSLAGTGSSDTQYF. CDR3 DNA sequence: TGTGCCAGCAGCTTAGCGGGTACAGGGTCTTCGGATACGCAGTATTTT.

The DNA for the CDR3 is TGTGCCAGCAGCTTGTCGACGGGACAGGGTGATGGCTACACCTTC. Its translation is CASSLSTGQGDGYTF. The rearrangement links TRBV5-4 to TRBJ1-2; TRBD1 aligns across 9 bases. Germline CDR1 reads SGHNT; CDR2 reads YYREEE (reference sequence). With V trimmed by 1 base and J by 6 bases, 7 bases remained unmatched. The CDR3 spans 15 residues.

The chain uses TRBV28 and TRBJ1-2; 8 nucleotides agree with TRBD1. The J segment lost 4 bases and the V segment lost 8 bases, leaving 12 bases of the junction unmatched. Germline loops: CDR1 MDHEN, CDR2 SYDVKM. This CDR3 is 15 amino acids long. CDR3 nucleotide sequence: TGTGCCAGCCGCTTGCGGAGACAGGGGTTCTATGGCTACACCTTC. Its protein is CASRLRRQGFYGYTF.

The V and J genes are TRBV4-1 and TRBJ2-1; weak D call: TRBD2 (6 bases). V lost 4 bases and J lost 6, with 16 bases in between. CDR1 is MGHRA, CDR2 YSYEKL, per germline. This CDR3 contains 15 residues. The CDR3 region is CASSPPGLRANEQFF. In DNA, the CDR3 is TGCGCCAGCAGCCCCCCCGGACTACGAGCCAATGAGCAGTTCTTC.

The V and J genes are TRBV27 and TRBJ2-7, with TRBD2 matching over 10 bases. Germline V CDR1 and CDR2: MNHEY, SMNVEV (reference sequence). The junction had 7 bases not matched to a gene; V was cut back by 3 bases and J by 5 bases. This CDR3 is 15 amino acids long. Here the CDR3 DNA reads TGTGCCAGCAGTTTCGAAGCGGGAGGGCTGAACGAGCAGTACTTC. It translates to CASSFEAGGLNEQYF.

The chain uses TRBV19 and TRBJ2-3; 7 positions match TRBD2. Germline lookup yields CDR1 LNHDA and CDR2 SQIVND (reference sequence). The V segment lost 7 bases and the J segment 6 bases; nucleotides outside the gene matches: 7. The CDR3 runs 13 residues. CDR3 bases: TGTGCCAGTATCGTGGGGAGGGGTGATACGCAGTATTTT. Its translation: CASIVGRGDTQYF. The full variable domain, its missing parts supplied by reference TRBV19 and TRBJ2-3, is DGGITQSPKYLFRKEGQNVTLSCEQNLNHDAMYWYRQDPGQGLRLIYYSQIVNDFQKGDIAEGYSVSREKKESFPLTVTSAQKNPTAFYLCASIVGRGDTQYFGPGTRLTVL.

There are a few counts of this clone. The J gene is TRBJ1-1, the V gene TRBV11-3; maybe TRBD1 (5 bases). V gave up 5 bases and J gave up 4 bases, with 17 bases separating them. This CDR3 is built from 15 residues. Germline V CDR1 and CDR2: SGHNT, YENEEA. CDR3 in DNA: TGTGCCAGCAGCGAAGGAGGCGGGGCAAGCACTGAAGCTTTCTTT. This gives the protein CASSEGGGASTEAFF.

The rearrangement links TRBV2 to TRBJ1-5, with TRBD1 matching 7 bases. Unmatched junction bases numbered 5, after V lost 1 base and J lost 11 bases. CDR3 size: 13 residues. CDR1 and CDR2 from the germline V gene are SNHLY and FYNNEI. In DNA form, the CDR3 reads TGTGCCAGCAGTGAAGTGACAGGGAAGACCCAGCATTTT. Translating it yields CASSEVTGKTQHF.

The chain recombines TRBV5-1 with TRBJ2-2; D may be TRBD2 (6 bases). The ends were cut back, 5 bases at V and 3 bases at J, with 14 bases in the middle. CDR3 length: 15 amino acids. The germline V gene encodes CDR1 SGHRS and CDR2 YFSETQ. The CDR3 sequence is CASSSPGLYTGELFF. DNA for the CDR3: TGCGCCAGCAGTTCTCCGGGACTTTACACCGGGGAGCTGTTTTTT.

The chain recombines TRBV30 with TRBJ2-3, with 10 bases identical to TRBD2. This CDR3 is built from 20 residues. Trimming took 3 bases from V and 0 from J; bases not matched to a gene: 18. From germline, CDR1 is GTSNPN and CDR2 SVGIG (reference sequence). CDR3 loop: CAWSPTTRSGRFPSTDTQYF. The CDR3 coding sequence is TGTGCCTGGAGCCCAACCACCCGTAGCGGGAGGTTCCCTAGCACAGATACGCAGTATTTT.

The gene calls are TRBV10-3 and TRBJ2-7; D is perhaps TRBD1 (6 bases). The V end lost 10 bases, the J end lost 2 bases, and 12 bases lay between the germline ends. The CDR3 covers 12 residues. Looked up from germline, CDR1 is ENHRY and CDR2 is SYGVKD. The CDR3 sequence: CATTTGPYEQYF. The CDR3 DNA is TGTGCCACGACGACAGGCCCCTACGAGCAGTACTTC.

The genes are TRBV7-9 and TRBJ1-2, with D tentatively TRBD1 (5 bases). Germline V gene lookup returns CDR1 SEHNR and CDR2 FQNEAQ (reference sequence). Between the trimmed V and J ends, which lost 6 bases and 6 bases, there was a span of 8 bases. This CDR3 spans 11 amino acids. Here the CDR3 reads CASSLQDGYTF. The CDR3 nucleotides read TGTGCCAGCAGTTTACAGGATGGCTACACCTTC. Full variable domain (remainder filled in from reference TRBV7-9 and TRBJ1-2): DTGVSQNPRHKITKRGQNVTFRCDPISEHNRLYWYRQTLGQGPEFLTYFQNEAQLEKSRLLSDRFSAERPKGSFSTLEIQRTEQGDSAMYLCASSLQDGYTFGSGTRLTVV.

This chain connects TRBV5-4 to TRBJ2-2, with D perhaps matching TRBD2 (5 bases). The V gene's germline CDR1 is SGHNT and CDR2 YYREEE (reference sequence). Trimming removed 4 bases at V and 5 bases at J, with 15 bases between. CDR3 length: 15 amino acids. The CDR3 here is CASSGTSVRTGELFF. The CDR3 bases are TGTGCCAGCAGCGGAACTAGTGTTCGTACCGGGGAGCTGTTTTTT.

The chain uses TRBV7-2 and TRBJ1-1, with D unresolved. Trimming removed 1 base at V and 3 bases at J, with 15 bases between. Germline V gene lookup returns CDR1 SGHTA and CDR2 FQGNSA. CDR3 length equals 16 residues. The CDR3 is CASSLDGNGRDTEAFF. The CDR3 bases are TGTGCCAGCAGCTTAGACGGTAACGGGAGGGACACTGAAGCTTTCTTT.

The chain is built from TRBV10-1 and TRBJ2-1; 8 bases align to TRBD1. The CDR3 is 14 amino acids. Germline CDR1 and CDR2: WNHNN and SYGVQD (reference sequence). Losses at the gene ends were 3 bases for V and 9 bases for J; bases not matched to a gene: 7. CDR3 coding DNA: TGCGCCAGCAGTGATAACCAGGGGGCGGCTGAGCAGTTCTTC. Its protein product is CASSDNQGAAEQFF.

This sequence joins TRBV15 and TRBJ2-3; unclear D gene. V lost 0 bases and J 4 bases, leaving 8 bases between the germline ends. CDR1 and CDR2 from the germline V gene are LNHNV and YYDKDF (reference sequence). The CDR3 has 14 residues. In DNA form, the CDR3 reads TGTGCCACCAGCAGAGATCTTCTCCCAGATACGCAGTATTTT. Translating it yields CATSRDLLPDTQYF.

The rearrangement joins TRBV7-9 to TRBJ2-3; D might be TRBD1 (6 bases). CDR1 is SEHNR and CDR2 is FQNEAQ in the germline V gene (reference sequence). This CDR3 comprises 15 residues. The V end was cut by 3 bases, the J end by 5 bases, with 15 bases between. Here the CDR3 DNA reads TGTGCCAGCAGCTTTTTCAGGGGACGTGGAGATACGCAGTATTTT. This gives the protein CASSFFRGRGDTQYF.

This clone has only one observation. V is TRBV7-9 and J is TRBJ2-1, with a possible D match to TRBD2 (6 bases). Looked up from germline, CDR1 is SEHNR and CDR2 is FQNEAQ (reference sequence). Deletions cut 1 base from V and 4 bases from J, with 11 bases between. This CDR3 region has 15 residues. For the CDR3, the DNA is TGTGCCAGCAGCTTAGGCGGCGGGGCATACAATGAGCAGTTCTTC. This translates into CASSLGGGAYNEQFF.

The chain combines TRBV5-1 with TRBJ1-4; 7 positions match TRBD1. The CDR3 is made up of 14 amino acids. V was clipped by 5 bases and J by 2 bases; unmatched bases: 3. CDR1 is SGHRS, CDR2 YFSETQ, per germline. CDR3 loop: CASREGATNEKLFF. For the CDR3, the DNA is TGCGCCAGCAGGGAGGGGGCCACTAATGAAAAACTGTTTTTT.

V usage is TRBV5-1 and J usage is TRBJ2-3; a weak D match, TRBD1 (5 bases). Trimming pared 0 bases from V and 2 bases from J, leaving 10 bases between. The germline gives CDR1 SGHRS, CDR2 YFSETQ. The CDR3 is made up of 15 amino acids. As DNA, the CDR3 is TGCGCCAGCAGCTTGGGCACAGGTGCCACAGATACGCAGTATTTT. It translates to CASSLGTGATDTQYF.

The chain carries TRBV5-1 and TRBJ2-6; D unclear. Germline values: CDR1 SGHRS, CDR2 YFSETQ. This CDR3 comprises 18 residues. V lost 4 bases and J 2 bases, leaving 19 bases between the germline ends. The CDR3 bases are TGCGCCAGCAGCCAAAGTGGGCGCCCAGGCACTGGGGCCAACGTCCTGACTTTC. Protein: CASSQSGRPGTGANVLTF.

The chain links TRBV5-1 to TRBJ2-5, with 8 positions matching TRBD1. V was pared by 4 bases and J by 1 base, with 6 bases of the junction left unmatched. Germline V CDR1 and CDR2: SGHRS, YFSETQ. CDR3 length: 15 residues. The CDR3 is CASSKDGTGQETQYF. In DNA, the CDR3 is TGCGCCAGCAGCAAGGATGGGACAGGCCAAGAGACCCAGTACTTC.

This clone was recorded once. In DNA, the CDR3 is TGTGCCATCAGGGCAGATAATCAGCCCCAGCATTTT. Protein product: CAIRADNQPQHF. This chain connects TRBV10-3 to TRBJ1-5, with D hard to call. The CDR3 is 12 amino acids. Trimming shortened V by 6 bases and J by 4 bases, and 7 bases separated the two germline ends. CDR1 is ENHRY and CDR2 is SYGVKD in the germline V gene.

The gene calls are TRBV6-5 and TRBJ1-2, with D maybe TRBD1 (5 bases). Looked up from germline, CDR1 is MNHEY and CDR2 is SVGAGI. This CDR3 spans 13 amino acids. The V and J ends lost 5 bases and 4 bases respectively, with 11 bases between them. For the CDR3, the DNA is TGTGCCAGCAGTCCCCCCGACAGCTATGGCTACACCTTC. Amino acid sequence: CASSPPDSYGYTF.

The chain employs TRBV11-2 and TRBJ1-2; possibly TRBD1 for D (5 bases). The germline V gene has CDR1 SGHAT and CDR2 FQNNGV. There are 15 residues in the CDR3. The V and J ends lost 0 bases and 4 bases respectively, with 12 bases between them. The CDR3 loop reads CASSLDDRDIYGYTF. CDR3 in DNA: TGTGCCAGCAGCTTAGATGACAGAGACATCTATGGCTACACCTTC.

The rearrangement joins TRBV28 to TRBJ1-2; D possibly corresponds to TRBD1 (6 bases). This CDR3 spans 15 amino acids. Trimming removed 4 bases at V and 0 bases at J, with 12 bases between. CDR1 is MDHEN, CDR2 SYDVKM, per germline. CDR3 sequence (DNA): TGTGCCAGCAGTTCGTTCGGGACATCTAACTATGGCTACACCTTC. Encoded protein: CASSSFGTSNYGYTF.

This chain uses TRBV5-1 with TRBJ2-4; 7 bases align to TRBD2. The germline gives CDR1 SGHRS, CDR2 YFSETQ. The CDR3 totals 15 residues. J gave up 5 bases and V 0 bases, and 5 bases lay outside the gene matches. The CDR3 here is CASSLAPAGENIQYF. For the CDR3, the DNA is TGCGCCAGCAGCTTGGCCCCCGCGGGGGAAAACATTCAGTACTTC.